Reported below is one TCR beta chain. Its antigen remains unknown. This entry is derived from a study of shared clonotypes between healthy human individuals. Broader study findings: Since donors were few, the genetic and exposure-history diversity represented was limited.

Produced via immunoSEQ multiplex PCR; TCRdb's table is partial and in-frame only. The data contain some 1 million clones, 70% to 80% of them seen just once; the ten biggest clones take up approximately 1.5%. This CDR3 is 14 amino acids long. Germline V gives CDR1 ENHRY, CDR2 SYGVKD. The ends lost 6 bases at V and 7 bases at J; junction bases unmatched: 6. This TCR derives from a man between 18 and 29 years old in good health. Input material: memory CD4+ T cells sorted from blood. Described subset: CD45RA-negative fraction. V gene TRBV10-3 combines with J gene TRBJ2-2; TRBD2 aligns across 9 bases. The CDR3 is CAIRASGTNGELFF. CDR3 DNA sequence: TGTGCCATCAGGGCTAGCGGGACGAACGGGGAGCTGTTTTTT.